This T cell receptor beta chain stems from a study of blood T cell repertoires in COVID-19. At the level of the study: Acute and convalescent COVID-19 specimens originated in the United States, Italy and Spain. T cells, B-cell-depleted T cells, or PBMCs supplied cDNA or gDNA.

Original analysis: From reference gene primer amplification, estimates of nucleated cell counts were derived. Method: immunoSEQ multiplex PCR; TCRdb's copy keeps in-frame clones and lacks some. Clonal size and the V and J genes are those of that table, whereas D and trimming came from the DNA. This table has 140,000 to 150,000 clones, approximately 89% appearing once. Sequenced material: peripheral blood. The sequence was collected from a human donor in a cohort sampled during active COVID-19.

In DNA form, the CDR3 reads TGTGCCAGCAGAACAGGGGTTAATGAAAAACTGTTTTTT. Amino acid sequence: CASRTGVNEKLFF. The chain recombines TRBV25-1 with TRBJ1-4, with 7 bases matching TRBD1. V was clipped by 6 bases and J by 4 bases; unmatched bases: 2. This CDR3 comprises 13 residues. CDR1 is MGHDK and CDR2 is SYGVNS in the germline V gene.